The rows below give T cell receptor beta chains drawn from one sample of a study of blood T cells in healthy people across ages. Via MiXCR, TCRdb re-called the 5' RACE reads, giving one row per CDR3 protein. The repertoire holds 500,000 to 650,000 distinct CDR3 sequences, with roughly a quarter as singletons. The sample also formed part of further work on T cells of mothers and their children.

Sequenced material: blood. The receptors come from a boy between 2 and 10 years old in good health. CDR3s include the opening cysteine and the closing phenylalanine or tryptophan. D genes are given only for firm matches. The size field is filled for only some rows; it gives once, few, many or a size class.

d_gene	abundance	v_gene	len	j_gene	CDR3nt	CDR3aa
-	-	TRBV12-3/TRBV12-4	14	TRBJ1-2	TGTGCCAGCAGTCCAAGTAGTGTCCCCCATGGCTACACCTTC	CASSPSSVPHGYTF
-	few	TRBV14	13	TRBJ1-2	TGTGCCAGCAGCCACGGGCTTAACTATGGCTACACCTTC	CASSHGLNYGYTF
-	many	TRBV7-2	14	TRBJ2-5	TGTGCCAGCAGCTTAGCGACGACCCAGGCGACCCAGTACTTC	CASSLATTQATQYF
TRBD1	few	TRBV7-2	15	TRBJ1-6	TGTGCCAGCAGCCTCGACAGGGCCGGTAATTCACCCCTCCACTTT	CASSLDRAGNSPLHF
-	few	TRBV7-9	13	TRBJ2-1	TGTGCCAGCAGCCTGCATGCCCTTGGGGAACAGTTCTTC	CASSLHALGEQFF
-	-	TRBV6-2/TRBV6-3	15	TRBJ2-6	TGTGCCAGCAGTTACTTTAACTCTGGGGCCAACGTCCTGACTTTC	CASSYFNSGANVLTF
-	-	TRBV6-5	15	TRBJ2-1	TGTGCCAGCAGTTACTCGCCAGGGGAAGGCAATGAGCAGTTCTTC	CASSYSPGEGNEQFF
-	once	TRBV19	14	TRBJ2-2	TGTGCCAGTAGTAGGCGCAGAAACACCGGGGAGCTGTTTTTT	CASSRRRNTGELFF
-	few	TRBV2	12	TRBJ1-3	TGTGCCGGCAGGGGTGGTGGAAACACCATATATTTT	CAGRGGGNTIYF
-	-	TRBV20-1	11	TRBJ2-3	TGCGGTGCCATCTTGGCAGATACGCAGTATTTT	CGAILADTQYF
TRBD2	few	TRBV4-1	18	TRBJ2-7	TGCGCCAGCAGCCTGGGTCAGGCGCGGGGGTTCACCCCTGGCGAGCAGTACTTC	CASSLGQARGFTPGEQYF
-	-	TRBV30	16	TRBJ1-1	TGTGCCTGGAGTAGAGGTGGGATATCGGCTAACACTGAAGCTTTCTTT	CAWSRGGISANTEAFF
-	few	TRBV20-1	16	TRBJ1-5	TGCAGTGCTAGAGATATTGAGATGGATAGCAATCAGCCCCAGCATTTT	CSARDIEMDSNQPQHF
-	few	TRBV5-1	14	TRBJ1-6	TGCGCCAGCAGCTTGAACAGGGAGTTTTCACCCCTCCACTTT	CASSLNREFSPLHF
-	few	TRBV7-6	18	TRBJ2-7	TGTGCCAGCAGCTCTTCCCCTGACCCTAGGGGTCTTACGCGCGAGCAGTACTTC	CASSSSPDPRGLTREQYF
TRBD2	-	TRBV13	16	TRBJ2-5	TGTGCCAGCAGCTTACTAGCGGGGGGGCCAGAGGAGACCCAGTACTTC	CASSLLAGGPEETQYF
TRBD2	-	TRBV29-1	13	TRBJ2-7	TGCAGCGGTCGACTAGCGGGAGGGTACGAGCAGTACTTC	CSGRLAGGYEQYF
TRBD1	few	TRBV6-5	14	TRBJ1-2	TGTGCCAGCAGTTCCTTGGGACAGATCTATGGCTACACCTTC	CASSSLGQIYGYTF
TRBD1	-	TRBV20-1	14	TRBJ2-7	TGCAGTGCTAGCCCCGGGACAGGGGACTACGAGCAGTACTTC	CSASPGTGDYEQYF
-	few	TRBV6-6	14	TRBJ2-7	TGTGCCAGCAGGTCAGGGGACTCCCCCTACGAGCAGTACTTC	CASRSGDSPYEQYF
TRBD2	few	TRBV20-1	17	TRBJ2-3	TGCAGTGCTCCTCCGGGACTAGCGGGAGGGAGCGCAGATACGCAGTATTTT	CSAPPGLAGGSADTQYF
-	-	TRBV6-1	15	TRBJ2-1	TGTGCCAGCATTCTCTGGGGGGACCCCTACAATGAGCAGTTCTTC	CASILWGDPYNEQFF
-	-	TRBV24-1	15	TRBJ2-5	TGTGCCACCAGTGATTCAAGGGACATGTCAGAGACCCAGTACTTC	CATSDSRDMSETQYF
-	-	TRBV15	14	TRBJ2-7	TGTGCCACCAGCACTTTGAGAGGGAGCCACGAGCAGTACTTC	CATSTLRGSHEQYF
-	few	TRBV5-1	15	TRBJ1-2	TGCGCCAGCAGCTTGGGCTACCCACGGGACTATGGCTACACCTTC	CASSLGYPRDYGYTF
-	-	TRBV7-9	11	TRBJ1-1	TGTGCCAGCAGCTTACCCAGGGTCTCTTTCTTT	CASSLPRVSFF
-	-	TRBV15	15	TRBJ2-5	TGTGCCACCAGCAGAGATGCACAGGGCCCAGAGACCCAGTACTTC	CATSRDAQGPETQYF
-	-	TRBV6-5	13	TRBJ1-6	TGTGCCGGCAGTTCGGGCCGTCAGTCACCCCTCCACTTT	CAGSSGRQSPLHF
-	few	TRBV18	13	TRBJ2-5	TGTGCCAGCTCAACAGGGTACCAAGAGACCCAGTACTTC	CASSTGYQETQYF
TRBD2	few	TRBV29-1	14	TRBJ2-5	TGCAGCGTTGGGTTGACTAGCGGGATCGGGACCCAGTACTTC	CSVGLTSGIGTQYF
-	few	TRBV27	10	TRBJ2-5	TGTGCCAGCAGAAAAGAGACCCAGTACTTC	CASRKETQYF
TRBD2	-	TRBV10-2	15	TRBJ2-1	TGCGCCAGCAGGGGACTAGCGGGAGGTAACAATGAGCAGTTCTTC	CASRGLAGGNNEQFF
TRBD1	few	TRBV7-3	14	TRBJ1-1	TGTGCCAGCAGGGTGACAGGGGGGAACACTGAAGCTTTCTTT	CASRVTGGNTEAFF
-	-	TRBV30	12	TRBJ1-2	TGTGCCTGGAGTGCACAGGGCCTTGGCTACACCTTC	CAWSAQGLGYTF
-	few	TRBV12-3/TRBV12-4	16	TRBJ2-3	TGTGCCAGCAGTTTAAGGGGGAGGGCCCCGGCAGATACGCAGTATTTT	CASSLRGRAPADTQYF
-	few	TRBV13	15	TRBJ2-5	TGTGCCAGCAGCTTAGCTCTGGGGCCCCCGGAGACCCAGTACTTC	CASSLALGPPETQYF
TRBD2	-	TRBV29-1	15	TRBJ2-1	TGCAGCGCCCTACTAGCGGGAGCATCCCACAATGAGCAGTTCTTC	CSALLAGASHNEQFF
-	-	TRBV7-9	12	TRBJ2-1	TGTGCCAGCAGCTTAGTCATCGATGAGCAGTTCTTC	CASSLVIDEQFF
TRBD1	-	TRBV29-1	15	TRBJ2-2	TGCAGCGCAACGGGAGCAGGGGGCGCAGGCGGGGAGCTGTTTTTT	CSATGAGGAGGELFF
TRBD1	-	TRBV6-2/TRBV6-3	18	TRBJ2-2	TGTGCCAGCAGTCCAAGGTTAAGCCAGGGGGTGAGCACCGGGGAGCTGTTTTTT	CASSPRLSQGVSTGELFF
-	few	TRBV27	11	TRBJ2-1	TGTGCCAGCACAAAAGGGGATGAGCAGTTCTTC	CASTKGDEQFF